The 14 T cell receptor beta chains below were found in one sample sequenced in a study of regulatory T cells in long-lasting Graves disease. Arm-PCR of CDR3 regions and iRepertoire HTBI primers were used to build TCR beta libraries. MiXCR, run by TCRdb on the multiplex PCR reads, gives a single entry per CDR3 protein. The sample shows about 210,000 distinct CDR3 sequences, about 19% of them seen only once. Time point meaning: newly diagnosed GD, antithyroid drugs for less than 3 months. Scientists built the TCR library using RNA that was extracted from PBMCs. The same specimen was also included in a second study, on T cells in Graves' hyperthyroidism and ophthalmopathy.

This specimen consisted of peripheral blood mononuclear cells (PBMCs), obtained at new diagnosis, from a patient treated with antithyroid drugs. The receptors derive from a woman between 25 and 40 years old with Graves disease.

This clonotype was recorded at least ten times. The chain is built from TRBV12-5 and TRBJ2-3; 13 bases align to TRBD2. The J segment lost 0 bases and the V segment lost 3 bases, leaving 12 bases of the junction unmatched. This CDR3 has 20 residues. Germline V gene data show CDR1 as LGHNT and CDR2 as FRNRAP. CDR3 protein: CASGFLGLAGLLTSTDTQYF. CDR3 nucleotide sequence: TGTGCTAGTGGTTTTTTGGGACTAGCGGGGTTATTGACTAGCACAGATACGCAGTATTTT.

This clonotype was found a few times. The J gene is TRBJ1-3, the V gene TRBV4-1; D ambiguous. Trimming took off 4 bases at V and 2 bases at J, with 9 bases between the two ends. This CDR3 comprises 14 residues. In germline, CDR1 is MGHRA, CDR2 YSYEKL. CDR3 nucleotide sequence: TGCGCCAGCAGCCGGGGAACTACTGGAAACACCATATATTTT. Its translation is CASSRGTTGNTIYF.

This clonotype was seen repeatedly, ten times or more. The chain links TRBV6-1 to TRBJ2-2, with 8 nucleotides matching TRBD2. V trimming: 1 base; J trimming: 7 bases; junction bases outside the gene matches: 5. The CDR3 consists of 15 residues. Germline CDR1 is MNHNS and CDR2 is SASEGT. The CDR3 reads CASSEVGGRIGELFF. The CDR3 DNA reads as TGTGCCAGCAGTGAAGTGGGCGGGAGGATCGGGGAGCTGTTTTTT.

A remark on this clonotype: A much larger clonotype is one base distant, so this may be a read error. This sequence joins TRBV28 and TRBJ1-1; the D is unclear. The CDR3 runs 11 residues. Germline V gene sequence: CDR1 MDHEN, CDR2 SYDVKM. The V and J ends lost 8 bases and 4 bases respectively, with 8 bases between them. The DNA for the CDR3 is TGTGCCAGCCAGAAGGGCACTGAAGCTTTCTTT. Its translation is CASQKGTEAFF.

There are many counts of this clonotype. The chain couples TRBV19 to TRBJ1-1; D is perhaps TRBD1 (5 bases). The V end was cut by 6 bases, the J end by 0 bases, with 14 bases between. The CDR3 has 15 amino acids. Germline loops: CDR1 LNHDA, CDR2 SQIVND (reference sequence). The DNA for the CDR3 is TGTGCCAGTAGGCAGCTAGAGACAGTGAACACTGAAGCTTTCTTT. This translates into CASRQLETVNTEAFF. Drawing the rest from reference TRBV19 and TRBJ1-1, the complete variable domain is DGGITQSPKYLFRKEGQNVTLSCEQNLNHDAMYWYRQDPGQGLRLIYYSQIVNDFQKGDIAEGYSVSREKKESFPLTVTSAQKNPTAFYLCASRQLETVNTEAFFGQGTRLTVV.

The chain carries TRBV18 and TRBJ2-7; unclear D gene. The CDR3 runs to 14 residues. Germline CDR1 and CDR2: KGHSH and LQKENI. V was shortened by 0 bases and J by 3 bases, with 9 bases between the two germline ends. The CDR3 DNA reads TGTGCCAGCTCACCACCGATCCTAGGCTACGAGCAGTACTTC. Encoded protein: CASSPPILGYEQYF.

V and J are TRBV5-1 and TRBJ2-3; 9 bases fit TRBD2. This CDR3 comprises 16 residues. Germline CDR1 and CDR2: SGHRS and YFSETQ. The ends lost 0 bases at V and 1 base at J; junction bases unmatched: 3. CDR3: CASSLARTSGTDTQYF. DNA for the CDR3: TGCGCCAGCAGCTTGGCCCGGACTAGCGGCACAGATACGCAGTATTTT.

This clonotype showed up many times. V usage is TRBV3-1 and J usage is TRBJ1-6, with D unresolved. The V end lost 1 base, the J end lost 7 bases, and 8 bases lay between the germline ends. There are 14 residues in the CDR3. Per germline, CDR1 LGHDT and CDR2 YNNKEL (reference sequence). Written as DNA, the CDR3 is TGTGCCAGCAGCCAAGTGGGGAGGAATTCACCCCTCCACTTT. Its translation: CASSQVGRNSPLHF. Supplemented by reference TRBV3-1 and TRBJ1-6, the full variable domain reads DTAVSQTPKYLVTQMGNDKSIKCEQNLGHDTMYWYKQDSKKFLKIMFSYNNKELIINETVPNRFSPKSPDKAHLNLHINSLELGDSAVYFCASSQVGRNSPLHFGNGTRLTVT.

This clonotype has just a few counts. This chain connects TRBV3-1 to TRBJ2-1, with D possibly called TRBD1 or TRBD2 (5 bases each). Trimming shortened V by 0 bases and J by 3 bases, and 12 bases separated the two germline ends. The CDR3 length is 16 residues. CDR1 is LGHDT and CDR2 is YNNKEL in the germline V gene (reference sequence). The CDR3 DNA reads TGTGCCAGCAGCCAAGATCTGGGGGACCACTACAATGAGCAGTTCTTC. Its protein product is CASSQDLGDHYNEQFF.

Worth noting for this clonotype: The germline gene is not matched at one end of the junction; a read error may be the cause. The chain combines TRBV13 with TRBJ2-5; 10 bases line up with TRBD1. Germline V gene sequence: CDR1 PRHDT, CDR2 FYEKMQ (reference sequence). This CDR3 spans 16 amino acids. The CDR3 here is CASSLGQGYVQETQYF. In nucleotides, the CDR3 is TGCGCCAGCAGCTTGGGACAGGGGTACGTTCAAGAGACCCAGTACTTC.

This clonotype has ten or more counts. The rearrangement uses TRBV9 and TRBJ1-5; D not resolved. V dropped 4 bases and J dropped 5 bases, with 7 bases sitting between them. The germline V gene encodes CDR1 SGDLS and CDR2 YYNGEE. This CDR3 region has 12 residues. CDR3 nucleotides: TGTGCCAGCAGCCCCGGCGATCAGCCCCAGCATTTT. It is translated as CASSPGDQPQHF. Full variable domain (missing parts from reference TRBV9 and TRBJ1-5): DSGVTQTPKHLITATGQRVTLRCSPRSGDLSVYWYQQSLDQGLQFLIQYYNGEERAKGNILERFSAQQFPDLHSELNLSSLELGDSALYFCASSPGDQPQHFGDGTRLSIL.

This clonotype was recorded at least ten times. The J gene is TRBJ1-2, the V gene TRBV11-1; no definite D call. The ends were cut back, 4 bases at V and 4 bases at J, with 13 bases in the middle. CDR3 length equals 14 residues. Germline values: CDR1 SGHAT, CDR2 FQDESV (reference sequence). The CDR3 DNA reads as TGTGCCAGCAGCTCGTCCGCCGGGGTCTATGGCTACACCTTC. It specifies CASSSSAGVYGYTF.

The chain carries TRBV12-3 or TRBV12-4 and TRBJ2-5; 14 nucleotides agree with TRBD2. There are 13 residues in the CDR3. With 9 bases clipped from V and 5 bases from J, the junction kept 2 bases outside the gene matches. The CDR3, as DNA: TGTGCCAGGGGACTAGCGGGAGAGGAGACCCAGTACTTC. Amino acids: CARGLAGEETQYF.

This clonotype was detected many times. CDR3 DNA sequence: TGTGCCAGTAGCCGGTTGCCGGATTCACCCCTCCACTTT. This gives the protein CASSRLPDSPLHF. The chain recombines TRBV19 with TRBJ1-6; the D is unclear. The germline V and J ends were trimmed by 6 bases and 8 bases, with 11 bases remaining between them. Germline V gene lookup returns CDR1 LNHDA and CDR2 SQIVND (reference sequence). The CDR3 is 13 residues long.